This TCR beta chain was retrieved from a study of blood T cell repertoires in COVID-19. Whole-study context: Donors in the United States, Italy and Spain gave samples during acute or convalescent COVID-19. Sample material is recorded as cDNA or gDNA derived from T cells, B-cell-depleted T cells, or PBMCs.

Methods used by the authors: How many nucleated cells were present was estimated from reference gene primer amplification. Clones were sequenced by immunoSEQ multiplex PCR, and TCRdb holds only the in-frame ones, with some missing. For V, J and clone size, that table is used; D and trimming come from the DNA. The sample has around 200,000 clones; roughly 89% are singletons. V gave up 3 bases and J gave up 2 bases, with 10 bases separating them. This CDR3 region has 14 residues. Per the germline V gene, CDR1 is MNHEY and CDR2 is SMNVEV (reference sequence). This receptor was identified in a man in his sixties who had recovered from COVID-19. Sequencing was done on a sample of peripheral blood. The chain is built from TRBV27 and TRBJ2-5; D may be TRBD2 (6 bases). The CDR3 sequence: CASSLTRGQETQYF. CDR3 nucleotides: TGTGCCAGCAGTTTGACCCGGGGGCAAGAGACCCAGTACTTC.